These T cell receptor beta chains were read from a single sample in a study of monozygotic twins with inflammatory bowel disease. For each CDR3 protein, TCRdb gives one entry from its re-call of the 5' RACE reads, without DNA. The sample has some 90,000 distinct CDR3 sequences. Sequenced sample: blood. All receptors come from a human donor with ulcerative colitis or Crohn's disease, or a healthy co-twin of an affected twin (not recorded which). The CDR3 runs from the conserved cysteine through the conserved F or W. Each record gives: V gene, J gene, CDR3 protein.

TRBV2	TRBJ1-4	CASRGSVTAEKLFF
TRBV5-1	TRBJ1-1	CASSLVSRAEAFF
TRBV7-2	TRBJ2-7	CASSLGGGPYEQYF
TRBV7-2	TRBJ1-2	CASSLGQGIYGYTF
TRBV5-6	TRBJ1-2	CASSLLQSYGYTF
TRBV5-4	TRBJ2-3	CASSLDRGSTDTQYF
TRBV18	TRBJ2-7	CASSPSGSSYEQYF
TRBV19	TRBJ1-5	CASSTFAGDQPQHF
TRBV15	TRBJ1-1	CATSWAGNTEAFF
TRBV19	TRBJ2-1	CASSIRAGEQFF
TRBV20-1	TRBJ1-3	CSARDPGTYPSTIYF
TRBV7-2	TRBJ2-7	CASSPGPFVYF
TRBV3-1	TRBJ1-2	CASSLTGDYYGYTF
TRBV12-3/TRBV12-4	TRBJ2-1	CASGRGNEHFF
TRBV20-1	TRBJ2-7	CSARDKGQVPQLYF
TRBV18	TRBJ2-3	CASSPPNADTQYF
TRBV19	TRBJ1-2	CASSIGDRSGYTF
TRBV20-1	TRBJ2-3	CSARVLGFVAESTDTQYF
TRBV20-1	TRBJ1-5	CSARPPLDGAQHF
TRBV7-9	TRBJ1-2	CASSFEAGDSNYGYTF
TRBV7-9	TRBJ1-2	CASSFDRWYGYTF
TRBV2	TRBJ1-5	CASRPDNQPQHF
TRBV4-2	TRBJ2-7	CASSLDLRDGYEQYF
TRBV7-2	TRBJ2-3	CASSLLVRDTQYF
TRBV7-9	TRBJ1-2	CASIPPGDYGYTF
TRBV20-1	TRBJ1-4	CSARGPGGDEKLFF
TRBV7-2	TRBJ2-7	CASSISRESYEQYF
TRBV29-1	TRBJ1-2	CSVRTHVDSNGYTF
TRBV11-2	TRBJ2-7	CASSLVAASLLSYEQYF
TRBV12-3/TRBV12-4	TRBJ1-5	CASRPPGLSNQPQHF
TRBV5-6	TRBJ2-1	CASSLPGNEQFF
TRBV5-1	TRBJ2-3	CASSSLEGDTQYF
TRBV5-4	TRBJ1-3	CASRPQGRNTIYF
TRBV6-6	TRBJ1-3	CASSYSAGGNTIYF
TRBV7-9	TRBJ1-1	CASSLGMSNTEAFF
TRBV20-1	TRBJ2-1	CSARNGVLGEQFF
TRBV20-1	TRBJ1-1	CSARLVVGNTEAFF
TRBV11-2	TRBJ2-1	CASRGRDNEQFF
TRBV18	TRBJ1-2	CASSPEAEDYGYTF
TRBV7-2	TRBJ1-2	CASSQGQGGGYTF
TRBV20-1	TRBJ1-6	CSARGPLLNSPLHF
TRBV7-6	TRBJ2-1	CASSLEGTLYNEQFF
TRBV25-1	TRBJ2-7	CASSGPGSRSYEQYF
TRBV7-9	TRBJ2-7	CASSPTSGGLLYEQYF
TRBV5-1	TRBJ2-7	CASSLGTGREQYF
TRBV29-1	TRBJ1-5	CSVEWAGGQPQHF
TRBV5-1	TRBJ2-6	CASSPSQGVGSGANVLTF
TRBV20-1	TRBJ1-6	CSARAGFREDSPLHF